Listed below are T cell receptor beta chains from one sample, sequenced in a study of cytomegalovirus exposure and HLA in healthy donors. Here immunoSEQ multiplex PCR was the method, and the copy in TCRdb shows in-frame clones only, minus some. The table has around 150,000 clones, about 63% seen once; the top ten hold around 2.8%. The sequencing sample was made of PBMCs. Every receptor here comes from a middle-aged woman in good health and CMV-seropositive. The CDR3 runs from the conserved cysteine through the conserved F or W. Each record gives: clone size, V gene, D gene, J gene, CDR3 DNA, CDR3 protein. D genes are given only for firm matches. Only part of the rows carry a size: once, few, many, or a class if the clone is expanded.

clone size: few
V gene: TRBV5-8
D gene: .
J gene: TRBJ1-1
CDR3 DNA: TGTGCCAGCAGCACCGGGGTCTACACTGAAGCTTTCTTT
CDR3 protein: CASSTGVYTEAFF

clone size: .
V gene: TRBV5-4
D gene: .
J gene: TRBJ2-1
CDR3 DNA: TGTGCCAGCAGCCTGGACGGTTCCTACAATGAGCAGTTCTTC
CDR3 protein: CASSLDGSYNEQFF

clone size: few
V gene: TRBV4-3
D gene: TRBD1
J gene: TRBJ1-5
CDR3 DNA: TGCGCCAGCAGCCAAGGCGCTGGGACAGAAAGAAATCAGCCCCAGCATTTT
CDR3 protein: CASSQGAGTERNQPQHF

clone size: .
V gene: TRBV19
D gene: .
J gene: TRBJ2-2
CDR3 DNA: TGTGCCAGTAGTCCACGACAAACCGGGGAGCTGTTTTTT
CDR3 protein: CASSPRQTGELFF

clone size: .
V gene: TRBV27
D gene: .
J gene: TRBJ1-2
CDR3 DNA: TGTGCCAGCAGGACGCAGGCAAACCCTAACTATGGCTACACCTTC
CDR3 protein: CASRTQANPNYGYTF

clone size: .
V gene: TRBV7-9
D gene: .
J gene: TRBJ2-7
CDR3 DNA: TGTTCCAGCAGCTTAGGGCGGCAGGGCGTGGAGCAGTACTTC
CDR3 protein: CSSSLGRQGVEQYF

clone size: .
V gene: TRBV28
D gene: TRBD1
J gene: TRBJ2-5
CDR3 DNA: TGTGCCAGCAGTACCGGACAGGGCGATTTTGTCCGATGGGAGACCCAGTACTTC
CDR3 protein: CASSTGQGDFVRWETQYF

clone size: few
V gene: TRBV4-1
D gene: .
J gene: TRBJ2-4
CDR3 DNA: TGCGCCAGCAGCCAAGCCTCCCTAGCCGGGCGCGGTGAAAAGTACTTC
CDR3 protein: CASSQASLAGRGEKYF

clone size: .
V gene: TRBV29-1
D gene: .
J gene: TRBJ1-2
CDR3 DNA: TGCAGCGTTGGTTTGCGGGACGGCACTCGGGGCTACCCCTTC
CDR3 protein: CSVGLRDGTRGYPF

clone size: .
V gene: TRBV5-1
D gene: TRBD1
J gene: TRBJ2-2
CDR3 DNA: TGCGCCAGCAGCACACAGGGGGACGGGGAGCTGTTTTTT
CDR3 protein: CASSTQGDGELFF

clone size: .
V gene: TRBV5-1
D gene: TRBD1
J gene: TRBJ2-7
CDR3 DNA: TGCGCCAGCAGACCCGACCGAGGGACAGGGACGTACGAGCAGTACTTC
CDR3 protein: CASRPDRGTGTYEQYF

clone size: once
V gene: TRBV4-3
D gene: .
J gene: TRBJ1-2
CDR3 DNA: TGCGCCAGCAGCCAAGACCGGAGAGGGACTACTAACTATGGCTACACCTTC
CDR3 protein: CASSQDRRGTTNYGYTF

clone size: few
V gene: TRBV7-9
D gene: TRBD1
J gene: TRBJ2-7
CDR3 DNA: TGTGCCAGCAGCCTGGGCGGCGGAGGACAGGGCCACGAGCAGTACTTC
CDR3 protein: CASSLGGGGQGHEQYF

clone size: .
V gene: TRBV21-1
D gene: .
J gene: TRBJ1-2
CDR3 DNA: TGTGCCAGCAGCAAAGGACAGGGTGGGTATGGCTACACCTTC
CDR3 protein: CASSKGQGGYGYTF

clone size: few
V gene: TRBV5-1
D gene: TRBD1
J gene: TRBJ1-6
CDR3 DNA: TGCGCCAGCAGCTACCTAGTAGCCGGGACAGGGGTTAATTCACCCCTCCACTTT
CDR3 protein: CASSYLVAGTGVNSPLHF

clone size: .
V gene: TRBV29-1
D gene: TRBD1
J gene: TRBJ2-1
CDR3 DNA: TGCAGCGTTGTCCGACAGGGGCTCAATGAGCAGTTCTTC
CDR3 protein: CSVVRQGLNEQFF